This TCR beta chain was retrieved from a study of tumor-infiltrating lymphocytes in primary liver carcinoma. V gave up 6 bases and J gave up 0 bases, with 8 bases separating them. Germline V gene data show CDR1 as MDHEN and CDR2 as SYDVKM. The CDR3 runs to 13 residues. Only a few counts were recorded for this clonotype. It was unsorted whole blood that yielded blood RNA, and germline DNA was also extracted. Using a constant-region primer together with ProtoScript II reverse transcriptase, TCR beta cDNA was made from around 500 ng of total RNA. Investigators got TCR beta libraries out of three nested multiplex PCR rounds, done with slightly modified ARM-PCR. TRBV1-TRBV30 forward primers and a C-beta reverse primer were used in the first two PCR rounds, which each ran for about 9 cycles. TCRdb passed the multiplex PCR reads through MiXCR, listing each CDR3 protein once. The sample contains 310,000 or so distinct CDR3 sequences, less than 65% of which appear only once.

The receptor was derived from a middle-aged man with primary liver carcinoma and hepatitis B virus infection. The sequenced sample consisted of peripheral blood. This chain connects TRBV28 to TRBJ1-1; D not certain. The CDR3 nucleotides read TGTGCCAGCAGGTTGGTCTTGAACACTGAAGCTTTCTTT. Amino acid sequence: CASRLVLNTEAFF.